Below, 15 T cell receptor beta chains from the same sample are listed, as sequenced in a study of cytomegalovirus exposure and HLA in healthy donors. TCRdb keeps only in-frame clones here, not all; method: immunoSEQ multiplex PCR. The sample has under 250,000 clones, roughly 80% seen once. What was sequenced was PBMCs. These receptors originate from a woman aged 18-35 years in good health and CMV-seronegative.

The rearrangement links TRBV2 to TRBJ2-2; no clear D gene. CDR1 SNHLY and CDR2 FYNNEI come from the germline V gene. V was cut by 1 base and J by 6 bases, with 6 bases left in between. The CDR3 consists of 13 residues. In nucleotides, the CDR3 is TGTGCCAGCAGTGAAGTCCCAGCCGGGGAGCTGTTTTTT. It yields the protein CASSEVPAGELFF.

In the case of this clone: This same CDR3 is encoded by further DNA sequences in the sample. J is TRBJ2-7 and V is TRBV30; no clear D gene. The CDR3 is 11 residues long. Germline lookup yields CDR1 GTSNPN and CDR2 SVGIG (reference sequence). V shed 4 bases and J shed 3 bases, with 7 bases lying between them. The CDR3 spells CAWTNSYEQYF. The CDR3 DNA is TGTGCCTGGACGAACAGCTACGAGCAGTACTTC.

The J gene is TRBJ1-3, the V gene TRBV4-2; a possible D gene is TRBD1 (5 bases). From germline, CDR1 is LGHNA and CDR2 YNFKEQ. Trimming took off 1 base at V and 0 bases at J, with 16 bases between the two ends. The CDR3 spans 18 residues. CDR3 in amino acids: CASSQASGYTRSGNTIYF. In nucleotides, the CDR3 is TGTGCCAGCAGCCAAGCATCAGGGTACACTCGCTCTGGAAACACCATATATTTT.

The rearrangement links TRBV5-4 to TRBJ2-1; 7 bases are shared with TRBD2. This CDR3 region has 16 residues. From germline, CDR1 is SGHNT and CDR2 YYREEE (reference sequence). The J segment lost 5 bases and the V segment lost 0 bases, leaving 8 bases of the junction unmatched. CDR3 in DNA: TGTGCCAGCAGCTTGGCCTGGCTAGCGGACAACAATGAGCAGTTCTTC. This sequence encodes CASSLAWLADNNEQFF.

The chain carries TRBV7-9 and TRBJ2-3; TRBD2 might be the D (6 bases). CDR3 length equals 15 residues. CDR1 is SEHNR and CDR2 is FQNEAQ in the germline V gene (reference sequence). V shed 5 bases and J shed 0 bases, with 12 bases lying between them. The CDR3 bases are TGTGCCAGCAGCCCCATGGGGGGTAGCACAGATACGCAGTATTTT. Translated, it gives CASSPMGGSTDTQYF.

The rearrangement joins TRBV10-1 to TRBJ2-7; no clear D gene. The CDR3 length is 15 residues. V was clipped by 3 bases and J by 4 bases, with 16 bases between them. CDR1 is WNHNN and CDR2 is SYGVQD in the germline V gene (reference sequence). CDR3 region: CASSEGANSRYEQYF. The CDR3 DNA sequence: TGCGCCAGCAGTGAAGGAGCCAACTCTCGATACGAGCAGTACTTC.

The chain carries TRBV6-6 and TRBJ1-5, with TRBD1 matching over 11 bases. The junction had 7 bases not matched to a gene; V was cut back by 6 bases and J by 6 bases. The germline V gene encodes CDR1 MNHNY and CDR2 SVGAGI (reference sequence). The CDR3 length is 15 residues. CDR3 nucleotide sequence: TGTGCCAGCAGACTGGGGACAGGGGGTTTTCAGCCCCAGCATTTT. This codes for CASRLGTGGFQPQHF.

CDR3 sequence reads: CAWRDDMESTDTQYF. In nucleotides, the CDR3 is TGTGCCTGGAGGGACGACATGGAGAGCACAGATACGCAGTATTTT. V is TRBV30 and J is TRBJ2-3; D is undetermined. The CDR3 extends over 15 amino acids. The germline V gene has CDR1 GTSNPN and CDR2 SVGIG (reference sequence). The V end lost 3 bases, the J end lost 0 bases, and 13 bases lay between the germline ends.

In its sample, this clone was seen a few times. The V and J genes are TRBV21-1 and TRBJ2-2. TRBV21-1 is recorded as a pseudogene. CDR3 length: 17 amino acids. CDR3 sequence: CASSKEEARASEGELFF. DNA for the CDR3: TGTGCCAGCAGCAAAGAGGAGGCCAGGGCCTCCGAGGGGGAGCTGTTTTTT.

This chain links TRBV7-9 with TRBJ1-1; 9 nucleotides agree with TRBD1. Germline V CDR1 and CDR2: SEHNR, FQNEAQ (reference sequence). The CDR3 spans 13 residues. Trimming at V came to 1 base and at J to 7 bases, leaving 1 base not matched to a gene. CDR3 amino acids: CASSLGGQGEAFF. The CDR3 region has the DNA TGTGCCAGCAGCTTAGGGGGACAGGGTGAAGCTTTCTTT.

This chain uses TRBV29-1 with TRBJ1-2, with D uncertain. V lost 3 bases, J lost 1 base, and 6 bases lay in between. This CDR3 spans 12 amino acids. The germline V gene has CDR1 SQVTM and CDR2 ANQGSEA. The CDR3 nucleotides are TGCAGCGTTGACCGCGGTAACTATGGCTACACCTTC. Its protein product is CSVDRGNYGYTF.

The V gene is TRBV6-5, the J gene TRBJ1-4; perhaps TRBD1 as D (5 bases). This CDR3 has 14 amino acids. Trimming stripped 6 bases from V and 3 bases from J, with 11 bases between. Germline values: CDR1 MNHEY, CDR2 SVGAGI. CDR3 protein: CASSWGRSNEKLFF. Written as DNA, the CDR3 is TGTGCCAGCAGCTGGGGCAGATCTAATGAAAAACTGTTTTTT.

V is TRBV9 and J is TRBJ2-5; 9 bases align to TRBD2. The V gene end was trimmed by 0 bases and the J gene end by 5 bases; junction bases not matched to a gene: 8. Germline loops: CDR1 SGDLS, CDR2 YYNGEE. The CDR3 runs to 16 residues. The CDR3 reads CASSVAVAGVGETQYF. The CDR3 DNA is TGTGCCAGCAGCGTAGCGGTAGCGGGGGTGGGGGAGACCCAGTACTTC.

This clone was recorded only once. CDR3 in amino acids: CASSLKSGTVGFGNTIYF. CDR3 nucleotides: TGTGCCAGCAGCCTAAAGTCCGGGACAGTAGGGTTTGGAAACACCATATATTTT. This chain uses TRBV5-6 with TRBJ1-3; 7 positions match TRBD1. After removal of 4 bases from V and 3 bases from J, the junction contained 16 bases not matched to a gene. The CDR3 contains 18 residues. The V gene's germline CDR1 is SGHDT and CDR2 YYEEEE.

The chain recombines TRBV5-6 with TRBJ1-1, with 8 bases matching TRBD1. Germline lookup yields CDR1 SGHDT and CDR2 YYEEEE. J was trimmed by 1 base and V by 4 bases; bases with no gene match: 3. The CDR3 has 14 amino acids. The CDR3 DNA follows: TGTGCCAGCAGCGTGACAGGGGAGAACACTGAAGCTTTCTTT. Its translation: CASSVTGENTEAFF.